This section outlines one TCR beta chain sequence together with its context. Its antigen remains unidentified. This record belongs to a study of OX40 agonist ivuxolimab in advanced cancers. The wider study: The group had a mean age of about 60 years, ranged from about 20 to 85, and was 80% to 85% male. Whole-study results and caveats: With doses of 0.1 to 3.0 mg/kg, CD4+ and CD8+ blood T cells had undergone clonal expansion by week 6.

The CDR3 has 15 amino acids. Germline loops: CDR1 SGHRS, CDR2 YFSETQ. The V end was cut by 5 bases, the J end by 0 bases, with 14 bases between. Only in-frame clones appear in the TCRdb table, and some are missing; sequencing was by immunoSEQ multiplex PCR. The sample includes 60,000 to 65,000 clones, approximately 90% of them seen just once. The genes are TRBV5-1 and TRBJ1-1; a weak D match, TRBD1 (6 bases). This TCR derives from an adult with an advanced solid tumor such as melanoma, head and neck, liver or kidney cancer. The sample consisted of CD4+ or CD8+ T cells sorted from blood, taken in a trial of the OX40 agonist ivuxolimab. Written as DNA, the CDR3 is TGCGCCAGCAGGTTAGACGGACAGCTGAACACTGAAGCTTTCTTT. Translated: CASRLDGQLNTEAFF.